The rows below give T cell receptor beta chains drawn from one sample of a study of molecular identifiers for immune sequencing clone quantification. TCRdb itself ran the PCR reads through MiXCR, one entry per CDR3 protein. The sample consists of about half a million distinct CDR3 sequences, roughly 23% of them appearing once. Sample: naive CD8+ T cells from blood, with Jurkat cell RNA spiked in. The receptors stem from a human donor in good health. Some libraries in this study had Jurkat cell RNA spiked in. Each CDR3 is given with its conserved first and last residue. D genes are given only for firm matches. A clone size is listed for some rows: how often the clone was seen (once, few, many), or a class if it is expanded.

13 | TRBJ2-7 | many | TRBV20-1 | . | TGCAGTGCCAGAGGTTACAGCTACTACGAGCAGTACTTC | CSARGYSYYEQYF
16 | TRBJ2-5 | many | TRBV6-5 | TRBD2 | TGTGCCAGCAGTTACTCGTCCAGCGGGATTGGACAGACCCAGTACTTC | CASSYSSSGIGQTQYF
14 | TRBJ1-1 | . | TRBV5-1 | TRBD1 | TGCGCCAGCAGCTTGTCAGGGGGAAATACTGTAGCTTTCTTT | CASSLSGGNTVAFF
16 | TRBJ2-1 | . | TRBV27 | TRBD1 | TGTGCCAGCATTAGGACAGGGGGGGGGTCCTACAATGAGCAGTTCTTC | CASIRTGGGSYNEQFF
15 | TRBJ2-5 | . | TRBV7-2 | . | TGTGCCAGCAGCCCCCACAGGGACTTTCAGGAGACCCAGTACTTC | CASSPHRDFQETQYF
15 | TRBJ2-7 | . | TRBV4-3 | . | TGCGCCAGCAGCCAAGGGCGCGGGGACACTTACGAGCAGTACTTC | CASSQGRGDTYEQYF
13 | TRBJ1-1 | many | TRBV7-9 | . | TGTGCCAGCAGCTTCCCCGGAGGGGTGGCGGCTTTCTTT | CASSFPGGVAAFF
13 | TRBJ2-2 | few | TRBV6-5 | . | TGTGCCAGCAGTTACTCCATGACCGGGGAGCTGTTTTTT | CASSYSMTGELFF
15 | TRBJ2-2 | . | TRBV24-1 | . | TGTGCCACCAGTGATGTGCAGGGGTTTACCGGGGAGCTGTTTTTT | CATSDVQGFTGELFF
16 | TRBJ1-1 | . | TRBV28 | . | TGTGCCAGCAGAGAGACCGGGGGCCCATGGGACACTGAAGCTTTCTTT | CASRETGGPWDTEAFF
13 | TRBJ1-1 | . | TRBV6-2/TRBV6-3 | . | TGTGTCAGCAGTCCAGGACAGCACACTGAAGCTTTCTTT | CVSSPGQHTEAFF
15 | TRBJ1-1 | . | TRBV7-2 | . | TGTGCCAGCAGCCTCTTATTCAGTCTGAACACTGAAGCTTTCTTT | CASSLLFSLNTEAFF
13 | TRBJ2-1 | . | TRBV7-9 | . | TGTGCCAGCAGCTCCCCCCGGGACAATGAGCAGTTCTTC | CASSSPRDNEQFF
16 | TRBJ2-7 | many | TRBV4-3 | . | TGCGCCAGCAGCCAAGATTCAGGATACCCCTCCTACGAGCAGTACTTC | CASSQDSGYPSYEQYF
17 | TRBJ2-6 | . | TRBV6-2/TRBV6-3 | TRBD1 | TGTGCCAGCAGTTACGGGACAGTAAACTCTGGGGCCAACGTCCTGGCTTTC | CASSYGTVNSGANVLAF
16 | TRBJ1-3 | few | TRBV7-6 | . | TGTGCCAGCAGCTTTGACATCCCCGAGAGCGGAAACACCATATATTTT | CASSFDIPESGNTIYF
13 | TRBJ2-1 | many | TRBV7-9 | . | TGTGCCAGCAGAGAACCGTTCTACAATGAGCAGTTCTTC | CASREPFYNEQFF
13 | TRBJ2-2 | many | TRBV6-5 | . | TGTGCCAGCAGTTACAGGGTCACCGGGGAGCTGTTTTTT | CASSYRVTGELFF
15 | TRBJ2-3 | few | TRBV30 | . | TGTGCCTGGAGTGAAGGTAGCGCAGGCACAGATACGCAGTATTTT | CAWSEGSAGTDTQYF
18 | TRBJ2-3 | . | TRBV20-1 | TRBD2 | TGCAGTGCTAGAGTACCCACCCAACTAGCGGGAGTCTTTGATACGCAGTATTTT | CSARVPTQLAGVFDTQYF
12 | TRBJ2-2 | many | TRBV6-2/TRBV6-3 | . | TGTGCCAGCAGTTACGTCTCCGGGGAGCTGTTTTTT | CASSYVSGELFF
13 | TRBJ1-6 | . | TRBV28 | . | TGTGCCAGCAGTTTTCGGCAGGGTTTACCCCTCCACTTT | CASSFRQGLPLHF
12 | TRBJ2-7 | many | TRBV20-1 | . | TGCAGTGCTAGAGATCTGGCAGGCCTTCAGTACTTC | CSARDLAGLQYF
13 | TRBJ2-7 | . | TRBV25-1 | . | TGTGCCAGCGGAATATCATCAGGGTACGAGCAGTACTTC | CASGISSGYEQYF
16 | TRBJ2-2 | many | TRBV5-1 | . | TGCGCCACTTGGGAAGGAGGGACCTATAACACCGGGGAGCTGTTTTTT | CATWEGGTYNTGELFF
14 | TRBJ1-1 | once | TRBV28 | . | TGTGCCAGCAGTATCAGGGGAAGGGACCCTGAAGCTTTCTTT | CASSIRGRDPEAFF
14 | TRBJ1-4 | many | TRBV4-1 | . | TGCGCCAGCAGCTCCGGGCCCCAGGATGAAAAACTGTTTTTT | CASSSGPQDEKLFF
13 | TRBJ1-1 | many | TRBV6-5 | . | TGTGCCAGCAGTTACAGCAGGTCGGTTGAAGCTTTCTTT | CASSYSRSVEAFF
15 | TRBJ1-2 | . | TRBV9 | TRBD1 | TGTGCCAGCAGCGTAGGACAGGGGGGTAACTATGGCTACACCTTC | CASSVGQGGNYGYTF
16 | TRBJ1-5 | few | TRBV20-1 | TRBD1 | TGCAGTGCTAGCCAATACTTTCCGGGACAGGGTCAGCCCCAGCATTTT | CSASQYFPGQGQPQHF
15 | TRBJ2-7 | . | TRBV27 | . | TGTGCCAGCAGTTTGGGACGGGGAGGCGTCTACGAGCAGTACTTC | CASSLGRGGVYEQYF
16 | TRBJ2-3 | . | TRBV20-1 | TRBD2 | TGCAGTGCTAAGCCTCCTAGACCAGCGGGAACAGATACGCAGTATTTT | CSAKPPRPAGTDTQYF
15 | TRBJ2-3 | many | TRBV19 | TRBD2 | TGTGCCAGTACCACGACTAGCGGAAGCACAGATACGCAGTATTTT | CASTTTSGSTDTQYF
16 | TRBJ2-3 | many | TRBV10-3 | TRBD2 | TGTGCCATCAGTGACGGGCTAGCGGGGCGCACAGATACGCAGTATTTT | CAISDGLAGRTDTQYF
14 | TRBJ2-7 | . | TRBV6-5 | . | TGTGCCAGCAGTTACGGTGGCGGGACCTACGAGCAGTACTTC | CASSYGGGTYEQYF
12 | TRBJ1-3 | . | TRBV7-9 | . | TGTGCCAGCAGCTATGACGGGAACACCATATATTTT | CASSYDGNTIYF